The 22 T cell receptor beta chains below all came from one sample that was sequenced in a study of graft-versus-host responses after intestinal transplantation. The method was immunoSEQ multiplex PCR; TCRdb's version includes in-frame clones alone and lacks a portion of them. Of about 35,000 clones listed, about 93% are singletons. Sequencing was performed on PBMCs, taken 16 days after intestinal transplant. These receptors originate from a human patient who received an intestinal transplant, so some T cells may come from the graft donor.

The chain links TRBV9 to TRBJ2-1, with a possible D match to TRBD2 (6 bases). Trimming left V 4 bases short and J 4 bases short, with 15 bases between. The CDR3 is 15 amino acids. The germline V gene has CDR1 SGDLS and CDR2 YYNGEE. CDR3: CASSPRLSGYNEQFF. Here the CDR3 DNA reads TGTGCCAGCAGCCCTCGTCTTAGCGGATACAATGAGCAGTTCTTC.

This chain links TRBV4-1 with TRBJ2-7; no reliable D call. Germline values: CDR1 MGHRA, CDR2 YSYEKL. This CDR3 has 14 amino acids. V gave up 0 bases and J gave up 2 bases, with 8 bases separating them. Written as DNA, the CDR3 is TGCGCCAGCAGCCAAGAAGGCACGACCTACGAGCAGTACTTC. It yields the protein CASSQEGTTYEQYF.

This clone was counted between two and nine times. The chain has TRBV28 and TRBJ2-3; D unclear. V lost 1 base to trimming and J lost 1 base, with 12 bases between them. From germline, CDR1 is MDHEN and CDR2 SYDVKM. The CDR3 totals 16 residues. The CDR3 protein is CASSLYRIMGTDTQYF. Written as DNA, the CDR3 is TGTGCCAGCAGTTTATATCGAATAATGGGCACAGATACGCAGTATTTT.

The chain has TRBV4-1 and TRBJ2-1, with 9 bases lining up with TRBD2. CDR1 and CDR2 (germline): MGHRA, YSYEKL. V gave up 4 bases and J gave up 0 bases; unmatched junction bases: 7. This CDR3 is 17 amino acids long. The CDR3 spells CASSLRGGGSSYNEQFF. The CDR3 DNA sequence: TGCGCCAGCAGCCTCCGCGGGGGGGGGAGCTCCTACAATGAGCAGTTCTTC.

V is TRBV28 and J is TRBJ2-7, with D tentatively TRBD1 (6 bases). This CDR3 is 13 amino acids long. Germline V lookup: CDR1 MDHEN, CDR2 SYDVKM. V was clipped by 3 bases and J by 2 bases, with 8 bases between them. For the CDR3, the DNA is TGTGCCAGCAGTTTGGACAGTACCTACGAGCAGTACTTC. It codes for CASSLDSTYEQYF.

This chain joins TRBV6-1 and TRBJ2-4; tentatively, D is TRBD1 (8 bases). Germline V CDR1 and CDR2: MNHNS, SASEGT. Deletions cut 1 base from V and 8 bases from J, with 30 bases between. The CDR3 has 20 residues. CDR3 protein: CASSEGGQGLAVLFLHIQYF. CDR3 in DNA: TGTGCCAGCAGTGAAGGCGGACAGGGCCTAGCGGTGTTGTTTTTACACATTCAGTACTTC.

The chain uses TRBV27 and TRBJ2-1, with D hard to call. The V and J ends lost 5 bases and 3 bases respectively, with 8 bases between them. The CDR3 sequence is 13 residues long. Germline CDR1 and CDR2: MNHEY and SMNVEV (reference sequence). CDR3 residues: CASSDGYYNEQFF. The DNA of the CDR3 is TGTGCCAGCAGTGACGGTTACTACAATGAGCAGTTCTTC.

This chain connects TRBV5-6 to TRBJ2-1; TRBD2 agrees at 10 bases. Germline-derived CDR1 and CDR2 are SGHDT and YYEEEE. Trimming took 0 bases from V and 4 from J; bases not matched to a gene: 4. The CDR3 covers 16 residues. The CDR3 protein is CASSLGASGSYNEQFF. DNA of the CDR3: TGTGCCAGCAGCTTGGGGGCTAGCGGGAGTTACAATGAGCAGTTCTTC.

This clone was observed a single time. J is TRBJ2-3 and V is TRBV27; D gene unclear. Germline assignment: CDR1 MNHEY and CDR2 SMNVEV (reference sequence). This CDR3 spans 14 amino acids. Trimming took off 5 bases at V and 6 bases at J, with 15 bases between the two ends. CDR3 bases: TGTGCCAGCAGTGAAGCGAGGTTCGGGGATACGCAGTATTTT. It translates to CASSEARFGDTQYF.

The V gene is TRBV6-1, the J gene TRBJ2-7; D call uncertain. The CDR3 has 14 residues. The V gene's germline CDR1 is MNHNS and CDR2 SASEGT. V lost 1 base to trimming and J lost 6 bases, with 13 bases between them. The CDR3 is CASSEGPGPLEQYF. The CDR3 DNA follows: TGTGCCAGCAGTGAAGGGCCTGGGCCCCTCGAGCAGTACTTC.

J is TRBJ1-2 and V is TRBV6-1; D is undetermined. The CDR3 covers 14 residues. Trimming pared 0 bases from V and 8 bases from J, leaving 13 bases between. Germline V gene sequence: CDR1 MNHNS, CDR2 SASEGT. The CDR3, as DNA: TGTGCCAGCAGTGAAGCGCTCCCAACTCGGGGCTACACCTTC. It is translated as CASSEALPTRGYTF.

With respect to this clone: The junction departs from the called germline gene at one end, perhaps through a read error. The rearrangement links TRBV4-1 to TRBJ2-7, with D tentatively TRBD1 or TRBD2 (5 bases each). From germline, CDR1 is MGHRA and CDR2 YSYEKL. CDR3 length: 16 amino acids. The CDR3 region is CASSQEGPPIMDERYF. The CDR3 DNA follows: TGCGCCAGCAGCCAAGAGGGACCCCCAATTATGGACGAGCGGTACTTC.

The chain uses TRBV7-3 and TRBJ1-2, with TRBD1 identical over 7 bases. The CDR3 contains 16 residues. Per germline, CDR1 SGHTA and CDR2 FQGTGA. V lost 1 base and J lost 8; bases outside the gene matches: 13. In DNA, the CDR3 is TGTGCCAGCAGCTTAAAAGGGGGCCTGACAGGAGGAGGCTACACCTTC. Protein product: CASSLKGGLTGGGYTF.

For this clone: At one end, the junction sequence differs from germline, possibly due to a read error. This chain uses TRBV4-1 with TRBJ1-1; 7 nucleotides agree with TRBD1. CDR3 length: 13 amino acids. The V gene's germline CDR1 is MGHRA and CDR2 YSYEKL. In nucleotides, the CDR3 is TGCGCCGGCAGCCAAGAAGGGAGACAGGGAGCTTTCTTT. Encoded protein: CAGSQEGRQGAFF.

This chain joins TRBV27 and TRBJ1-4; D is possibly TRBD1 (5 bases). CDR1 is MNHEY and CDR2 is SMNVEV in the germline V gene (reference sequence). Trimming pared 5 bases from V and 13 bases from J, leaving 23 bases between. This CDR3 contains 15 residues. The CDR3 loop reads CASSPIFGGDVRLFF. CDR3 DNA sequence: TGTGCCAGCAGTCCGATTTTCGGGGGAGACGTGAGACTGTTTTTT.

The chain is built from TRBV13 and TRBJ2-3; D not resolved. The CDR3 contains 12 residues. Looked up from germline, CDR1 is PRHDT and CDR2 is FYEKMQ (reference sequence). Trimming shortened V by 2 bases and J by 4 bases, and 4 bases separated the two germline ends. CDR3 in DNA: TGTGCCAGCAGCTTACGCCCAGATACGCAGTATTTT. Translating gives CASSLRPDTQYF.

This clone was observed once. V gene TRBV28 combines with J gene TRBJ2-1; TRBD2 matches 8 bases. After removal of 3 bases from V and 9 bases from J, the junction contained 10 bases not matched to a gene. CDR1 is MDHEN and CDR2 is SYDVKM in the germline V gene. This CDR3 has 15 amino acids. The CDR3 loop is CASSLRGAGRGEQFF. In nucleotides, the CDR3 is TGTGCCAGCAGTTTGCGGGGGGCGGGCCGCGGTGAGCAGTTCTTC.

The genes are TRBV2 and TRBJ2-1, with 16 nucleotides matching TRBD2. The germline gives CDR1 SNHLY, CDR2 FYNNEI. The CDR3 spans 15 residues. V dropped 6 bases and J dropped 9; count of bases not matched to a gene: 5. The CDR3 reads CASRGTSGRAGEQFF. The CDR3 nucleotides are TGTGCCAGCAGGGGGACTAGCGGGAGGGCCGGTGAGCAGTTCTTC.

V is TRBV6-6 and J is TRBJ1-2; possible D gene TRBD1, 5 bases. V lost 0 bases and J lost 6, with 17 bases in between. From germline, CDR1 is MNHNY and CDR2 SVGAGI (reference sequence). The CDR3 loop spans 16 amino acids. CDR3 nucleotides: TGTGCCAGCAGTTACTCGTTATTTGAGCAGGGAGATGGCTACACCTTC. Protein product: CASSYSLFEQGDGYTF.

The chain couples TRBV7-3 to TRBJ2-1; D may be TRBD2 (5 bases). V was shortened by 0 bases and J by 9 bases, with 21 bases between the two germline ends. CDR1 SGHTA and CDR2 FQGTGA come from the germline V gene. The CDR3 consists of 17 residues. The CDR3 sequence: CASSLTLRSDFSGEQFF. Here the CDR3 DNA reads TGTGCCAGCAGCTTAACTCTTAGGTCGGACTTCTCCGGTGAGCAGTTCTTC.

CDR3 DNA sequence: TGTGCCAGCAGTTACGGGGCTGAAGCTTTCTTT. Translating it yields CASSYGAEAFF. The chain links TRBV6-5 to TRBJ1-1; D is unclear. Germline CDR1 is MNHEY and CDR2 is SVGAGI. This CDR3 is 11 amino acids long. Trimming stripped 2 bases from V and 6 bases from J, with 4 bases between.

This chain links TRBV19 with TRBJ1-2; possibly TRBD1 for D (5 bases). The CDR3 consists of 15 residues. Trimming took 3 bases from V and 6 from J, leaving 17 bases between them. Germline CDR1 LNHDA, CDR2 SQIVND (reference sequence). The CDR3 spells CASSMGVSSPNGYTF. CDR3 in DNA: TGTGCCAGTAGTATGGGGGTTTCTTCGCCTAATGGCTACACCTTC.